The clone carrying this T cell receptor (beta chain) was observed at least ten times. What it binds is unknown. From the 5' RACE reads, TCRdb called clonotypes with MiXCR, one entry per CDR3 protein. Here the sample spans about 240,000 distinct CDR3 sequences, around 7.8% being singletons. The entry originates in a study of CD8 T cells in ankylosing spondylitis. The germline V gene encodes CDR1 DFQATT and CDR2 SNEGSKA (reference sequence). J lost 3 bases, V lost 6 bases, and 6 bases had no gene match. The CDR3 is 14 amino acids. The study, taken as a whole, reports: Disease-linked clones reportedly concentrated significantly in matched ankylosing spondylitis synovial fluid. Disease-linked clones displayed a CD8+ phenotype and appeared relatively rarely in peripheral blood. Reactive arthritis synovial fluid and blood previously showed some of these motif variants.

This chain uses TRBV20-1 with TRBJ2-3; 10 positions match TRBD2. Input material: blood, either unsorted or a sorted T cell fraction (not recorded which). This sequence originates from a male donor with ankylosing spondylitis or in good health (not recorded which). In DNA, the CDR3 is TGCAGTGCGCAACCGGGACTAGCGACAGATACGCAGTATTTT. Its translation is CSAQPGLATDTQYF.